Here is one TCR beta chain with its context. Its antigen is undetermined. Trimming stripped 1 base from V and 3 bases from J, with 7 bases between. The CDR3 totals 14 residues. The germline V gene encodes CDR1 SNHLY and CDR2 FYNNEI. This specimen belongs to a study of OX40 agonist ivuxolimab in advanced cancers. The study's findings and limits: In the 0.1 to 3.0 mg/kg range, CD4+ and CD8+ blood T cells had expanded clonally by week 6.

Produced via immunoSEQ multiplex PCR; TCRdb's table is partial and in-frame only. Of around 69,000 clones listed, roughly 86% were seen once; the top ten hold just over 2.5%. Sequenced material: CD4+ or CD8+ T cells sorted from blood, taken in a trial of the OX40 agonist ivuxolimab. The chain uses TRBV2 and TRBJ2-1; no definite D call. The TCR sequence derives from an adult with an advanced solid tumor such as melanoma, head and neck, liver or kidney cancer. Written as DNA, the CDR3 is TGTGCCAGCAGTGAAGGGCGGTTCTACAATGAGCAGTTCTTC. This encodes CASSEGRFYNEQFF.